This T cell receptor (beta chain) comes out of a study of blood T cells in healthy people across ages. With respect to this clonotype: Its antigen is currently unknown.

Notes on the study in general: Versus aged donors, long-lived donors had higher diversity and more naive CD4+ cells. TCR beta diversity, measured per million T cells, fell in a roughly linear way with age.

Next came a second PCR, run for about 7 to 12 cycles, which used a sample-barcoded 5' primer along with a J-beta primer mix. TCRdb re-called the 5' RACE reads through MiXCR, storing one row per CDR3 protein. The sample yields 1.5 million to 2 million distinct CDR3 sequences, 30% to 40% seen once. This CDR3 comprises 12 residues. V was cut by 5 bases and J by 5 bases, with 10 bases left in between. Germline V gene sequence: CDR1 SGHAT, CDR2 FQNNGV. The V and J genes are TRBV11-2 and TRBJ2-7, with D tentatively TRBD1 (5 bases). This TCR derives from a woman aged 30 to 39 in good health. The sample comprised blood. CDR3 region: CASSKPGNEQYF. CDR3 nucleotides: TGTGCCAGCAGCAAACCAGGGAACGAGCAGTACTTC.